This T cell receptor beta chain originates from a study of STAT5B mutations in CD4+ large granular lymphocyte leukemia. Study-wide context: The CDR3 'QG' motif was associated with a particular HLA allele among healthy donors.

Study results and limitations: Compared with healthy controls (2/35), patient top clones favored TRBV06 (8/27). Patient CD4-sorted repertoires looked more clonal than healthy CD4+ repertoires, even without putative leukemic clones. Data were not HLA-matched across samples.

There are a few counts of this clone. The target antigen is unknown. Assay: immunoSEQ multiplex PCR; the TCRdb copy retains only in-frame clones and omits some. Of roughly 40,000 clones listed, roughly 85% were seen once; the top ten hold about 3%. Trimming pared 1 base from V and 8 bases from J, leaving 11 bases between. This CDR3 is built from 13 residues. The germline V gene has CDR1 KGHSH and CDR2 LQKENI. This chain connects TRBV18 to TRBJ1-2; unclear D gene. Material for sequencing was CD4+ T cells from blood buffy coats. This clonotype was obtained from a human donor in good health. This CDR3 is CASSPQTVCGYTF. The CDR3 DNA reads as TGTGCCAGCTCACCACAGACGGTCTGCGGCTACACCTTC.